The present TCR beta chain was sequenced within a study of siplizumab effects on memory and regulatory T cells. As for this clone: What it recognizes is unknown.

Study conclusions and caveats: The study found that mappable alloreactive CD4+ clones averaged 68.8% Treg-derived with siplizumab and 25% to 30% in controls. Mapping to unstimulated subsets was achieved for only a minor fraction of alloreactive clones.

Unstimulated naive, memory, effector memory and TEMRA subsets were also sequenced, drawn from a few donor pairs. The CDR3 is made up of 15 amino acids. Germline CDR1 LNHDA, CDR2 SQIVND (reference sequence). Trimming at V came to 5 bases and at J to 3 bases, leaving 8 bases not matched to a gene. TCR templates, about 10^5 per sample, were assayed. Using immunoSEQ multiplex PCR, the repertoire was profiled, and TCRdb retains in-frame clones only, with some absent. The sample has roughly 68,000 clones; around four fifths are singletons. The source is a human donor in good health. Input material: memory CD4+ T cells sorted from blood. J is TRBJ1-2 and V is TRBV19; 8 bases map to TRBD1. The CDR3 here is CASSPYGQGYYGYTF. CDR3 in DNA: TGTGCCAGTAGTCCGTACGGACAGGGTTACTATGGCTACACCTTC. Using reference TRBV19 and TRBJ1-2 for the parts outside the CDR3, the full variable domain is DGGITQSPKYLFRKEGQNVTLSCEQNLNHDAMYWYRQDPGQGLRLIYYSQIVNDFQKGDIAEGYSVSREKKESFPLTVTSAQKNPTAFYLCASSPYGQGYYGYTFGSGTRLTVV.